This T cell receptor beta chain was documented in a study of response to subunit inactivated influenza vaccine. General study points: With each seasonal influenza vaccination, the authors suggested, few new T cells are recruited.

TCRdb analysed the RT-PCR reads with MiXCR anew, one entry per CDR3 protein. This table holds about 700,000 distinct CDR3 sequences, approximately 14% found once. A word on this clonotype: The antigen is undetermined.

Sample: PBMCs from blood, taken approximately 15 days before vaccination. This receptor was obtained from a man aged 45-65 years who received an inactivated influenza vaccine.

Here the CDR3 reads CASSLDVAVGDTQYF. CDR3 DNA sequence: TGTGCCAGCAGCTTGGATGTGGCGGTTGGGGATACGCAGTATTTT. The chain links TRBV7-9 to TRBJ2-3; no definite D call. The CDR3 totals 15 residues. The germline CDR1 and CDR2 sequences are SEHNR and FQNEAQ (reference sequence). Trimming took off 3 bases at V and 6 bases at J, with 16 bases between the two ends. Full variable domain (rest looked up from reference TRBV7-9 and TRBJ2-3): DTGVSQNPRHKITKRGQNVTFRCDPISEHNRLYWYRQTLGQGPEFLTYFQNEAQLEKSRLLSDRFSAERPKGSFSTLEIQRTEQGDSAMYLCASSLDVAVGDTQYFGPGTRLTVL.